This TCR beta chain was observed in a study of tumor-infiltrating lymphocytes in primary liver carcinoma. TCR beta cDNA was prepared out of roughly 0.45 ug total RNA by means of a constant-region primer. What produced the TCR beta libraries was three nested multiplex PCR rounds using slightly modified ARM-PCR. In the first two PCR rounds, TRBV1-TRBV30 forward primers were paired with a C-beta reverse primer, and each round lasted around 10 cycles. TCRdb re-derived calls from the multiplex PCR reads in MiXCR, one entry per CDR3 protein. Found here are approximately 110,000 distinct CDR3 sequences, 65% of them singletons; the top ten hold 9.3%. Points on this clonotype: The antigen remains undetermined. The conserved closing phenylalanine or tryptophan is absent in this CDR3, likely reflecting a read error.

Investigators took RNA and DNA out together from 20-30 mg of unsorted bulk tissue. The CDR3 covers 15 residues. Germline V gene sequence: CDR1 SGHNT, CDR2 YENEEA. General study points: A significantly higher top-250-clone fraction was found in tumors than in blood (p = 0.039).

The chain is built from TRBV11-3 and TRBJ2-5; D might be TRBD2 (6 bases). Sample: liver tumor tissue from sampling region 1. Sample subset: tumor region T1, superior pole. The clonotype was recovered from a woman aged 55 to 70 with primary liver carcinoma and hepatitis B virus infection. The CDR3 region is CTSSLNTAGGETQYL. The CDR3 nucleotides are TGTACCAGCAGCTTAAACACAGCCGGGGGAGAGACCCAGTACCTC.